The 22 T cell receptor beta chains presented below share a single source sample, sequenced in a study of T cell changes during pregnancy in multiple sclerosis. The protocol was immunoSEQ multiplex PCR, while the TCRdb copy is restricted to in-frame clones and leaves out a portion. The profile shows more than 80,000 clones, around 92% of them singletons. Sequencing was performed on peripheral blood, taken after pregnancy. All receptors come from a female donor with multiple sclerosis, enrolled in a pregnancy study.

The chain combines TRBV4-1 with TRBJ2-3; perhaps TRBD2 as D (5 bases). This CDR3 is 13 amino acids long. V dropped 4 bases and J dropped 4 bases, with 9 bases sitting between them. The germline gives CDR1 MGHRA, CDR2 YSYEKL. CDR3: CASSLPGADTQYF. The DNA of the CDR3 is TGCGCCAGCAGCCTTCCCGGGGCAGATACGCAGTATTTT.

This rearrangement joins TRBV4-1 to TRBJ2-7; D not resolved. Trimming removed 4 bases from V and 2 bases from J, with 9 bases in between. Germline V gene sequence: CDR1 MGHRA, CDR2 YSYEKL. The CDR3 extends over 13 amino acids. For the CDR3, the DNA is TGCGCCAGCAGCCCCGCCCTAGCCTACGAGCAGTACTTC. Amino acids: CASSPALAYEQYF.

The CDR3 DNA follows: TGTGCCAGCAGTCAGGACAGGACGAACACCGGGGAGCTGTTTTTT. Protein sequence: CASSQDRTNTGELFF. The V call is TRBV5-4, the J call TRBJ2-2, with TRBD1 matching over 7 bases. The germline gives CDR1 SGHNT, CDR2 YYREEE (reference sequence). Trimming at V came to 5 bases and at J to 0 bases, leaving 4 bases not matched to a gene. This CDR3 is built from 15 residues.

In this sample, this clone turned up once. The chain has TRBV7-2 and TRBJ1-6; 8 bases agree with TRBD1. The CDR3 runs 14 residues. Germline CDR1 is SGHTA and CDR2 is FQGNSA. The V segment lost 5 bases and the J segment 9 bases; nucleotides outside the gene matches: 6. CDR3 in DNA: TGTGCCAGCAGCCCACAGGGGGACCTTTCACCCCTCCACTTT. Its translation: CASSPQGDLSPLHF.

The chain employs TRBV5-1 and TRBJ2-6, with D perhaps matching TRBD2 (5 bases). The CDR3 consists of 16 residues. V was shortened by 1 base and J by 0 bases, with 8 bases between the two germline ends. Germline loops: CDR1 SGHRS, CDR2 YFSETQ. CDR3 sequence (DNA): TGCGCCAGCAGCTTGTTAGGGAGCTCTGGGGCCAACGTCCTGACTTTC. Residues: CASSLLGSSGANVLTF. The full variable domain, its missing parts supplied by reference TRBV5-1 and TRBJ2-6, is KAGVTQTPRYLIKTRGQQVTLSCSPISGHRSVSWYQQTPGQGLQFLFEYFSETQRNKGNFPGRFSGRQFSNSRSEMNVSTLELGDSALYLCASSLLGSSGANVLTFGAGSRLTVL.

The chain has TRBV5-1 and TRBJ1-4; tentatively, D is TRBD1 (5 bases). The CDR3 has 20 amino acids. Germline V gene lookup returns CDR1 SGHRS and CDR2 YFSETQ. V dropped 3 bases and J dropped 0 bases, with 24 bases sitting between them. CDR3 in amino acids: CASSSGGTGAGGTTNEKLFF. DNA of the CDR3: TGCGCCAGCAGCTCGGGGGGTACAGGTGCAGGAGGGACAACTAATGAAAAACTGTTTTTT.

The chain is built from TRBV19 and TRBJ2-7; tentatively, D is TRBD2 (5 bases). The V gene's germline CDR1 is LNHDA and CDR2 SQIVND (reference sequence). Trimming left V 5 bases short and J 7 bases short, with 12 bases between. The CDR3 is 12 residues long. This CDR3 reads CASSYRREEQYF. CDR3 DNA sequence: TGTGCCAGTAGTTACAGAAGGGAGGAGCAGTACTTC.

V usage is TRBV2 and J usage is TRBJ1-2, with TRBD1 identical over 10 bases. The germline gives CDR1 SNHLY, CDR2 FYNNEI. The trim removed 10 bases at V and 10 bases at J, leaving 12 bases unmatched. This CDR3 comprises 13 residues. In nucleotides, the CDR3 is TGTGCCACCCTTGGGGACAGGGGAGCGGACTACACCTTC. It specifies CATLGDRGADYTF.

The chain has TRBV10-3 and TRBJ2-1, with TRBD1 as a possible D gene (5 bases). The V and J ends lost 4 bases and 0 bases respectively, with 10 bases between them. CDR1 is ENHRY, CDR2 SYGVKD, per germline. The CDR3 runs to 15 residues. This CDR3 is CAISGGGGSYNEQFF. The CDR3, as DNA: TGTGCCATCAGTGGGGGCGGTGGCTCCTACAATGAGCAGTTCTTC.

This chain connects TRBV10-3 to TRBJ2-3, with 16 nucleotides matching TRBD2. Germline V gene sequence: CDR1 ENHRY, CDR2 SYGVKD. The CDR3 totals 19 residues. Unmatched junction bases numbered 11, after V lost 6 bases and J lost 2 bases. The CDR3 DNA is TGTGCCATCAGGGATACAGCCGGGACTAGCGGGAGGGCCACAGATACGCAGTATTTT. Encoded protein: CAIRDTAGTSGRATDTQYF.

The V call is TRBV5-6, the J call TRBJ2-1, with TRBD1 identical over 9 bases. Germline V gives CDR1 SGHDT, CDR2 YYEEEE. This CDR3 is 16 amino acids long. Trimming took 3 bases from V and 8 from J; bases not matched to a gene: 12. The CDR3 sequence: CASSSAGTGIRDEQFF. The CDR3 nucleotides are TGTGCCAGCAGCTCCGCCGGGACAGGGATACGCGATGAGCAGTTCTTC.

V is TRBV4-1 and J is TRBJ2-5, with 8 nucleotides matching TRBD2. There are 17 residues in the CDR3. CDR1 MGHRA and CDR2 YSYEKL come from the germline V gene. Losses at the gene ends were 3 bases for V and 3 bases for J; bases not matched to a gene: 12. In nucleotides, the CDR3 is TGCGCCAGCAGCCATGTCAAATGGACTAGCAGAGAAGAGACCCAGTACTTC. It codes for CASSHVKWTSREETQYF.

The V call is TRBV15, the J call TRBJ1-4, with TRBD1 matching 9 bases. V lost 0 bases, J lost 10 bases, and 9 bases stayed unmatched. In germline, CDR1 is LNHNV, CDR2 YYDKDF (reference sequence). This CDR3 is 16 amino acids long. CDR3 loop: CATSRDMGQGLGKLFF. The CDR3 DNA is TGTGCCACCAGCAGAGACATGGGACAGGGCTTGGGAAAACTGTTTTTT.

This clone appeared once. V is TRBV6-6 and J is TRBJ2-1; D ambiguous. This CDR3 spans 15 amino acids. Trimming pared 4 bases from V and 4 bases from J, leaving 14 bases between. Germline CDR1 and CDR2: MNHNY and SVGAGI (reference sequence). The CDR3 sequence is CASSLERIAYNEQFF. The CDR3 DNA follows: TGTGCCAGCAGTTTGGAGCGAATCGCTTACAATGAGCAGTTCTTC.

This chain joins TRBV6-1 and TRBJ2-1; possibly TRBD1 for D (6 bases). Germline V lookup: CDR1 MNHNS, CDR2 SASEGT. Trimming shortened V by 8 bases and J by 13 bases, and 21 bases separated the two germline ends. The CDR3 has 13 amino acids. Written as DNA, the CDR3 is TGTGCCAGCTTCCCCTCCGGCAGGGGCATTCAGTTCTTC. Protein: CASFPSGRGIQFF.

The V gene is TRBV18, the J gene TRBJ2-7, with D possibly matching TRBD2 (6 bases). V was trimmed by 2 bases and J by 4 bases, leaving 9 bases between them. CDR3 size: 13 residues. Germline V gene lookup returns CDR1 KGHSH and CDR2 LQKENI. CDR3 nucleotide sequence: TGTGCCAGCTCACCAGTGGGAGGTTACGAGCAGTACTTC. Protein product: CASSPVGGYEQYF.

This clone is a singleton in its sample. CDR3 residues: CASIDQTGDPAYNEQFF. Written as DNA, the CDR3 is TGTGCCAGCATCGACCAGACGGGAGACCCCGCCTACAATGAGCAGTTCTTC. This sequence joins TRBV2 and TRBJ2-1; D may be TRBD2 (6 bases). CDR3 length: 17 amino acids. Trimming took off 7 bases at V and 2 bases at J, with 21 bases between the two ends. The germline V gene encodes CDR1 SNHLY and CDR2 FYNNEI. The variable domain in full, with the rest retrieved from reference TRBV2 and TRBJ2-1, is EPEVTQTPSHQVTQMGQEVILRCVPISNHLYFYWYRQILGQKVEFLVSFYNNEISEKSEIFDDQFSVERPDGSNFTLKIRSTKLEDSAMYFCASIDQTGDPAYNEQFFGPGTRLTVL.

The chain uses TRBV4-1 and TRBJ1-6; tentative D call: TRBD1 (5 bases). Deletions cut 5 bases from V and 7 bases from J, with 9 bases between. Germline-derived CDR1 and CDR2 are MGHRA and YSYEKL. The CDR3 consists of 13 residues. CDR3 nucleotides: TGCGCCAGCAGCGAAGCAGGGAATTCACCCCTCCACTTT. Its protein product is CASSEAGNSPLHF.

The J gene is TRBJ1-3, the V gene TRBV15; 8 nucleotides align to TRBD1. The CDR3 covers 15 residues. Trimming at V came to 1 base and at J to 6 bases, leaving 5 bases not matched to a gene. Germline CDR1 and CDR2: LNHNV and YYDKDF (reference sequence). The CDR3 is CATSRGGTGANTIYF. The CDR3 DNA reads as TGTGCCACCAGCAGAGGCGGGACAGGCGCAAACACCATATATTTT.

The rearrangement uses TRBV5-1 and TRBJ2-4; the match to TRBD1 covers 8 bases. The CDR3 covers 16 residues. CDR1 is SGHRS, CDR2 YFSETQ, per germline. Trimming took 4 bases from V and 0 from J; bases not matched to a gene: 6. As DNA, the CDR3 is TGCGCCAGCAGCCCCGGACAGGGCCTAGCCAAAAACATTCAGTACTTC. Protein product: CASSPGQGLAKNIQYF. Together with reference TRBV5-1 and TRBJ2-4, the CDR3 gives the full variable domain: KAGVTQTPRYLIKTRGQQVTLSCSPISGHRSVSWYQQTPGQGLQFLFEYFSETQRNKGNFPGRFSGRQFSNSRSEMNVSTLELGDSALYLCASSPGQGLAKNIQYFGAGTRLSVL.

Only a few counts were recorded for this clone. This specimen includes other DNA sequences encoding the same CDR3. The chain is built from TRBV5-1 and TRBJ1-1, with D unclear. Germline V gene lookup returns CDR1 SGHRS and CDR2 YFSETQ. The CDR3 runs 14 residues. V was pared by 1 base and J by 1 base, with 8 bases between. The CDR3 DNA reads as TGCGCCAGCAGCTTGTCGGCGGGGAACACTGAAGCTTTCTTT. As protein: CASSLSAGNTEAFF. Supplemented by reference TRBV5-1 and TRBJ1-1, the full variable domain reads KAGVTQTPRYLIKTRGQQVTLSCSPISGHRSVSWYQQTPGQGLQFLFEYFSETQRNKGNFPGRFSGRQFSNSRSEMNVSTLELGDSALYLCASSLSAGNTEAFFGQGTRLTVV.

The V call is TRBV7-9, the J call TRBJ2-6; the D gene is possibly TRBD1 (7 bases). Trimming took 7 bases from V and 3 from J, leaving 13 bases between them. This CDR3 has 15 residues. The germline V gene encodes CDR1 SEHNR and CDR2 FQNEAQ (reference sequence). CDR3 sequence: CASTRGAGGANVLTF. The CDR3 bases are TGTGCCAGCACCAGGGGGGCGGGTGGGGCCAACGTCCTGACTTTC.